This T cell receptor (beta chain) was documented in a study of CD8 T cells in ankylosing spondylitis. General observations from the study: Disease-linked clones had a CD8+ phenotype and relatively low frequency in peripheral blood. Disease-linked clones were reportedly significantly enriched in matched ankylosing spondylitis synovial fluid. Made up of under 10 highly homologous variants, a TCR beta motif appeared characteristic of ankylosing spondylitis blood.

As to this clonotype: Antigen: not known.

Generation of TCR beta libraries employed quantitative 5'-RACE incorporating molecular barcodes. TCRdb ran MiXCR on the 5' RACE reads and lists one entry per CDR3 protein. Of 800,000 to 900,000 distinct CDR3 sequences listed, approximately 12% are singletons. This CDR3 region has 16 residues. V gave up 2 bases and J gave up 4 bases; unmatched junction bases: 9. The germline V gene encodes CDR1 DFQATT and CDR2 SNEGSKA (reference sequence). Material: blood, either unsorted or a sorted T cell fraction (not recorded which). This chain links TRBV20-1 with TRBJ2-5; 11 nucleotides line up with TRBD2. The receptor comes from a male donor with ankylosing spondylitis. The CDR3 nucleotides are TGCAGTGCTAGACTAGCGGGAGGCCTATGGGGAGAGACCCAGTACTTC. It encodes CSARLAGGLWGETQYF.